The present TCR beta chain was sequenced within a study of cytomegalovirus exposure and HLA in healthy donors. Use of 60 Vbeta and 13 Jbeta primers characterized the PCR. Clones were sequenced by immunoSEQ multiplex PCR, and TCRdb holds only the in-frame ones, with some missing. The sample holds roughly 53,000 clones. The CDR3 covers 16 residues. Germline CDR1 and CDR2: SGHRS and YFSETQ. Trimming shortened V by 0 bases and J by 2 bases, and 13 bases separated the two germline ends. Study-wide findings and caveats: Cytomegalovirus association was listed for roughly 160 TCR beta chains. TCR beta V segments were, for the most part, productive about 87% or about 30% of the time in an earlier analysis.

With respect to this clone: No antigen is known for it.

The sequence was collected from a young man in good health and CMV-seropositive. The sample taken for sequencing was PBMCs. The genes are TRBV5-1 and TRBJ2-3; TRBD2 might be the D (5 bases). The CDR3 bases are TGCGCCAGCAGCTTGGTGCTAGCTGAGAACACAGATACGCAGTATTTT. Its protein product is CASSLVLAENTDTQYF.